This TCR beta chain originates from a study of CD8+ T cells in alopecia areata. Sequencing used cDNA as its template, made by extracting RNA and reverse transcribing it. Method: immunoSEQ multiplex PCR; TCRdb's copy keeps in-frame clones and lacks some. This table holds roughly 200,000 clones, almost 65% found once. The V and J ends lost 7 bases and 6 bases respectively, with 13 bases between them. Germline V gene data show CDR1 as SNHLY and CDR2 as FYNNEI. There are 13 residues in the CDR3. The receptor was isolated from a human donor with alopecia areata. Sequencing used CD4+ T cells sorted from blood, obtained at week 0. V and J are TRBV2 and TRBJ1-5; weak D call: TRBD1 (6 bases). CDR3 sequence reads: CASMWTAGQPQHF. The CDR3 coding sequence is TGTGCCAGCATGTGGACAGCAGGTCAGCCCCAGCATTTT.